The 6 T cell receptor beta chains listed next were all sequenced from one sample in a study of blood T cells in healthy people across ages. The second PCR ran about 6 to 12 cycles with a sample-barcoded 5' primer and J-beta primers. TCRdb re-analysed the 5' RACE reads in MiXCR, keeping a single row per CDR3 protein. Seen here are 1.5 million or so distinct CDR3 sequences, 40% to 50% observed once, and the top ten hold approximately 7.9%. Sequenced sample: blood. The receptor set was obtained from a woman in her late teens or twenties in good health.

There are a few counts of this clonotype. The rearrangement links TRBV6-1 to TRBJ2-1; 10 positions agree with TRBD2. Germline V lookup: CDR1 MNHNS, CDR2 SASEGT. After removal of 7 bases from V and 7 bases from J, the junction contained 16 bases not matched to a gene. The CDR3 length is 17 residues. The CDR3 coding sequence is TGTGCCAGCACCAAAGCCGGCAGCGGGAGGGCTTGGAATGAGCAGTTCTTC. It encodes CASTKAGSGRAWNEQFF.

The J gene is TRBJ2-7, the V gene TRBV9, with 9 bases lining up with TRBD1. The CDR3 sequence is 15 residues long. Per germline, CDR1 SGDLS and CDR2 YYNGEE. The V and J ends lost 3 bases and 3 bases, in that order; junction bases with no gene match: 7. CDR3 residues: CASSGGPGQGYEQYF. CDR3 DNA sequence: TGTGCCAGCAGCGGGGGTCCGGGACAGGGCTACGAGCAGTACTTC.

In its sample, this clonotype was seen a few times. The chain links TRBV5-1 to TRBJ2-7; 8 positions agree with TRBD1. Germline V CDR1 and CDR2: SGHRS, YFSETQ. Trimming removed 4 bases from V and 4 bases from J; junction bases left unmatched: 10. This CDR3 contains 15 residues. The CDR3 region is CASSLYWGQDYEQYF. As DNA, the CDR3 is TGCGCCAGCAGCCTGTATTGGGGACAGGATTACGAGCAGTACTTC.

The count of this clonotype is one. This chain uses TRBV6-5 with TRBJ1-1; D remains unclear. Germline V gene lookup returns CDR1 MNHEY and CDR2 SVGAGI. The V end was cut by 0 bases, the J end by 0 bases, with 11 bases between. This CDR3 has 16 residues. The CDR3 protein is CASSYSFTLVNTEAFF. CDR3 DNA: TGTGCCAGCAGTTACTCCTTCACCCTCGTGAACACTGAAGCTTTCTTT.

This clonotype was seen a few times. With a much larger clone just one base away, this may be a read error. The V gene is TRBV12-3 or TRBV12-4, the J gene TRBJ2-7; D is uncertain. This CDR3 is 12 amino acids long. V lost 5 bases, J lost 7 bases, and 12 bases lay in between. The DNA of the CDR3 is TGTGCCAGCAGTCCCCGTTACAATGAGCAGTACTTC. Translating gives CASSPRYNEQYF.

This clonotype occurred once. The chain recombines TRBV28 with TRBJ1-5; tentatively, D is TRBD1 (6 bases). CDR3 length: 15 amino acids. V was cut by 7 bases and J by 6 bases, with 19 bases left in between. CDR1 MDHEN and CDR2 SYDVKM come from the germline V gene. The CDR3 loop is CASTHRSQGTQPQHF. The CDR3 DNA is TGTGCCAGCACCCACCGAAGCCAGGGGACTCAGCCCCAGCATTTT.